One sample yielded the 5 T cell receptor beta chains listed below, sequenced in a study of Graves' ophthalmopathy and Graves' hyperthyroidism. Amplification of the TCR beta CDR3 regions used RNA transcripts (as template). The workflow started with a first-round RT-PCR run with HTBI primers and then moved on to a second-round multiplex PCR. TCRdb called the multiplex PCR reads again in MiXCR, with one record for every CDR3 protein. The repertoire consists of about 400,000 distinct CDR3 sequences, with about 16% occurring once and the leading ten covering more than 1.5%. Sequenced material: peripheral blood. The receptors here all came from a woman under 30 with Graves' ophthalmopathy.

This clonotype was counted many times. The genes are TRBV4-1 and TRBJ1-2, with 8 positions matching TRBD1. Germline CDR1 MGHRA, CDR2 YSYEKL. Trimming cost V 2 bases and J 8 bases; bases outside gene matches: 10. This CDR3 has 15 residues. The CDR3 sequence: CASSQPPGRGHGYTF. The CDR3 DNA sequence: TGCGCCAGCAGCCAACCCCCCGGCAGGGGGCACGGCTACACCTTC.

The chain has TRBV7-2 and TRBJ2-5, with TRBD2 as a possible D gene (5 bases). Per germline, CDR1 SGHTA and CDR2 FQGNSA. V shed 3 bases and J shed 0 bases, with 8 bases lying between them. There are 14 residues in the CDR3. The CDR3 DNA is TGTGCCAGCAGCTTGGCGGGTTACCAAGAGACCCAGTACTTC. Its translation: CASSLAGYQETQYF.

This clonotype was seen repeatedly, ten times or more. This chain links TRBV30 with TRBJ1-1; D is unclear. Looked up from germline, CDR1 is GTSNPN and CDR2 is SVGIG (reference sequence). The CDR3 is made up of 13 amino acids. Deletions cut 2 bases from V and 5 bases from J, with 12 bases between. The CDR3 is CAWSPDLGTEAFF. In DNA form, the CDR3 reads TGTGCCTGGAGTCCTGACCTGGGGACTGAAGCTTTCTTT.

V is TRBV15 and J is TRBJ1-1, with 9 bases aligning to TRBD1. Germline values: CDR1 LNHNV, CDR2 YYDKDF (reference sequence). CDR3 length equals 17 residues. The ends lost 4 bases at V and 1 base at J; junction bases unmatched: 10. The CDR3 loop is CATSTPGQGVGNTEAFF. Here the CDR3 DNA reads TGTGCCACCAGCACTCCGGGACAGGGAGTGGGGAACACTGAAGCTTTCTTT.

The rearrangement links TRBV11-1 to TRBJ1-2; 9 nucleotides agree with TRBD1. This CDR3 contains 16 residues. The V gene end was trimmed by 5 bases and the J gene end by 7 bases; junction bases not matched to a gene: 14. In germline, CDR1 is SGHAT, CDR2 FQDESV (reference sequence). The CDR3 protein is CASSPASGTGSSGYTF. The CDR3 DNA follows: TGTGCCAGCAGCCCCGCATCCGGGACAGGGTCTAGTGGCTACACCTTC. The full variable domain, with the rest looked up from reference TRBV11-1 and TRBJ1-2, is EAEVAQSPRYKITEKSQAVAFWCDPISGHATLYWYRQILGQGPELLVQFQDESVVDDSQLPKDRFSAERLKGVDSTLKIQPAELGDSAMYLCASSPASGTGSSGYTFGSGTRLTVV.